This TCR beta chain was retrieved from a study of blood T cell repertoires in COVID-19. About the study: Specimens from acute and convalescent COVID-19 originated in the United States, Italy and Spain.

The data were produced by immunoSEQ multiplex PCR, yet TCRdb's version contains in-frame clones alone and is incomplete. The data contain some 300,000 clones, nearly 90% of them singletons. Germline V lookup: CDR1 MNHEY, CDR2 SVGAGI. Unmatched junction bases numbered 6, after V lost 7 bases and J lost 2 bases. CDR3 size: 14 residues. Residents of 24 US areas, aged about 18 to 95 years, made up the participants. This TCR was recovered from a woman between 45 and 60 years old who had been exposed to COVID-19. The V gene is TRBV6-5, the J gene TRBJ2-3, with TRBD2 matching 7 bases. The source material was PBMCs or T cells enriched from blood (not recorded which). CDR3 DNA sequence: TGTGCCAGCACGGGCGGGGGAAACACAGATACGCAGTATTTT. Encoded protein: CASTGGGNTDTQYF.